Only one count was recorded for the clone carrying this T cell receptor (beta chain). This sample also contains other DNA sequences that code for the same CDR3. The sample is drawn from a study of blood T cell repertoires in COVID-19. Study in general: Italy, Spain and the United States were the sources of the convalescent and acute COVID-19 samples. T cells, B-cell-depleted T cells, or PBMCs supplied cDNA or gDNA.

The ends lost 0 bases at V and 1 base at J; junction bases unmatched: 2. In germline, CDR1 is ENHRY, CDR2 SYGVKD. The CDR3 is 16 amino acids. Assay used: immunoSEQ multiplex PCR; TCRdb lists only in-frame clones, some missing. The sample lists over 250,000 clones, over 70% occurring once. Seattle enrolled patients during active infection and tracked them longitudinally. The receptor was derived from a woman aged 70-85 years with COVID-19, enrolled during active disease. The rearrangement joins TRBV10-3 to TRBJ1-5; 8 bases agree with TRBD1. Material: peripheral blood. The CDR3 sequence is CAISESTGVSNQPQHF. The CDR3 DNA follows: TGTGCCATCAGTGAGTCGACAGGGGTAAGCAATCAGCCCCAGCATTTT.